This TCR beta chain is drawn from a study of early T cells in non-severe SARS-CoV-2 infection. The overall study: Chains were unpaired, as sequencing was done on bulk RNA from unsorted whole blood.

This clonotype was seen a handful of times. What it recognizes is unknown. Whole-study results and caveats: Matching results from VDJdb favored anti-spike CD8 responses, leaving private and CD4 specificities undetected.

Attached unique molecular identifiers marked individual cDNA molecules. TCRdb re-analysed the 5' RACE reads in MiXCR, keeping a single row per CDR3 protein. The sample holds tens of thousands of distinct CDR3 sequences, 5.5% to 6.5% seen once. The CDR3 is made up of 12 amino acids. V was shortened by 2 bases and J by 4 bases, with 6 bases between the two germline ends. The V and J genes are TRBV12-3 or TRBV12-4 and TRBJ2-7; D call uncertain. The sequencing sample was made of whole blood. This receptor was identified in an adult who was a healthcare worker with PCR-confirmed SARS-CoV-2 infection or an uninfected control (not recorded which). DNA of the CDR3: TGTGCCAGCAGTTTAAACGGTTACGAGCAGTACTTC. It codes for CASSLNGYEQYF.